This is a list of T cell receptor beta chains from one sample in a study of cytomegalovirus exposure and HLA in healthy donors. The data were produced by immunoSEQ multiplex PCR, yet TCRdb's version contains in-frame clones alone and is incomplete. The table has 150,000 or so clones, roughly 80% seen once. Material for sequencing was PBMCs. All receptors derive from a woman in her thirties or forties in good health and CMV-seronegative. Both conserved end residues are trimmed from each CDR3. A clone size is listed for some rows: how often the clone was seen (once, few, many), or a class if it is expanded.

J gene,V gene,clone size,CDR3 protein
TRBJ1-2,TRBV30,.,ATRTDLYGYT
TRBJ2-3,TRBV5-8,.,ASTLGAGGTDTQY
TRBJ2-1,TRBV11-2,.,ASSWTSGKYNEQF
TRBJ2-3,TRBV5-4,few,ASSSKRERSTDTQY
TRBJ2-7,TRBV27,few,ASSFRRRSDEQY
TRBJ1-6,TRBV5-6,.,ASRRWGGNSPLH
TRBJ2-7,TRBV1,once,TSSQAALYEQY
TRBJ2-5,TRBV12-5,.,ASGFETGEGETQY
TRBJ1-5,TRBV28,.,ASRGGLLPNQPQH
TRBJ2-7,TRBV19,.,ASSRVAYEQY
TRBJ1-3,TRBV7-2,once,ASSPNRGLGNTIY
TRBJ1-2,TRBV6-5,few,ASSTRVDYGYT
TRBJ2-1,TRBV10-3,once,AISEGQASVDEQF
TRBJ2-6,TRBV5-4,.,ASSFWRANVLT
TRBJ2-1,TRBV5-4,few,ASSYDRVTYNEQF
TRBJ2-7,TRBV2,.,ASNRESISSYEQY
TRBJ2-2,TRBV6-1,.,ASKIAEGAGELF
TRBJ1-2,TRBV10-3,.,AISYEINYGYT
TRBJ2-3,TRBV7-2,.,ASSLVSSGATDTQY
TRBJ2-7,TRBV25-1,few,ASTNLLVGGGYEQY
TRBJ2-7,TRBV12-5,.,ASGTTGGRGEQY
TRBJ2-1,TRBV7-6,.,ASSLGRSPYNEQF
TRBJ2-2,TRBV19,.,ASSIVPYTNTGELF
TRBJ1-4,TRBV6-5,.,ASRQGNEKLF
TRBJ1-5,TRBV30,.,ACGGGDLNQPQH
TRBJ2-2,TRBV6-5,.,ASSYSGGLYTGELF
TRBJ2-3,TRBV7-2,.,ASSTRLAGGSTDTQY
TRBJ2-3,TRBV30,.,AWRGGTTSSTDTQY
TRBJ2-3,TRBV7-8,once,ASSLDEGRGYTDTQY
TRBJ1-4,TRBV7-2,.,ASSPQTGNNEKLF
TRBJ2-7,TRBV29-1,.,SVRGTGTEQY
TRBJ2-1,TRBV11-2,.,ASSSGNEQF
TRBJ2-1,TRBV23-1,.,ASRPPGQGMNEQF
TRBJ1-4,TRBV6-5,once,ASSSAKTEKLF
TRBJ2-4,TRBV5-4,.,ASSPGQGLAKNIQY
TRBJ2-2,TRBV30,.,AWSGPGQGFTGELF
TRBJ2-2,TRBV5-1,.,ASILTGGNTGELF
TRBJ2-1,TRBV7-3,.,ASSLDRGNEQF